The 27 T cell receptor beta chains presented below share a single source sample, sequenced in a study of T cells in Graves' hyperthyroidism and ophthalmopathy. Regions amplified from RNA transcripts were the TCR beta CDR3 regions. The HTBI primer set was used in a first-round RT-PCR of the TCR CDR3. TCRdb itself ran the multiplex PCR reads through MiXCR, one entry per CDR3 protein. The profile shows 250,000 to 300,000 distinct CDR3 sequences, about 19% of them singletons. Sequencing was performed on blood. Every receptor here comes from a man aged 50-59 years with Graves' ophthalmopathy.

This clonotype was recorded at least ten times. V gene TRBV20-1 combines with J gene TRBJ1-2, with D unclear. From germline, CDR1 is DFQATT and CDR2 SNEGSKA (reference sequence). CDR3 size: 12 residues. Trimming took off 0 bases at V and 7 bases at J, with 9 bases between the two ends. CDR3 sequence reads: CSARDEGSGYTF. The CDR3, as DNA: TGCAGTGCTAGAGATGAGGGCAGTGGCTACACCTTC.

There are many counts of this clonotype. V usage is TRBV5-1 and J usage is TRBJ2-3; D not resolved. Between the trimmed V and J ends, which lost 3 bases and 4 bases, there was a span of 12 bases. Germline V lookup: CDR1 SGHRS, CDR2 YFSETQ. This CDR3 is built from 14 residues. The CDR3 DNA reads as TGCGCCAGCAGCTCCCCTGGGGAAGCAGATACGCAGTATTTT. It codes for CASSSPGEADTQYF. Full variable domain (remainder filled in from reference TRBV5-1 and TRBJ2-3): KAGVTQTPRYLIKTRGQQVTLSCSPISGHRSVSWYQQTPGQGLQFLFEYFSETQRNKGNFPGRFSGRQFSNSRSEMNVSTLELGDSALYLCASSSPGEADTQYFGPGTRLTVL.

This clonotype has only a few counts. The chain uses TRBV20-1 and TRBJ2-1; 8 bases agree with TRBD2. This CDR3 is 15 amino acids long. V trimming: 8 bases; J trimming: 6 bases; junction bases outside the gene matches: 15. Looked up from germline, CDR1 is DFQATT and CDR2 is SNEGSKA (reference sequence). In DNA form, the CDR3 reads TGCAGTTACGGGCTTGGCGGCGGGAGGACCAATGAGCAGTTCTTC. This gives the protein CSYGLGGGRTNEQFF.

This clonotype was observed a handful of times. This chain joins TRBV5-1 and TRBJ2-7; 9 nucleotides match TRBD1. Trimming at V came to 1 base and at J to 5 bases, leaving 7 bases not matched to a gene. The CDR3 is 15 amino acids. Germline lookup yields CDR1 SGHRS and CDR2 YFSETQ. CDR3 sequence: CASSLRGQGIDEQYF. CDR3 sequence (DNA): TGCGCCAGCAGCTTGCGTGGACAGGGGATCGACGAGCAGTACTTC.

Note on this clonotype: A read error is possible here, since a much larger clone lies one base away. The rearrangement joins TRBV2 to TRBJ1-4; 8 positions match TRBD1. The CDR3 covers 15 residues. CDR1 and CDR2 (germline): SNHLY, FYNNEI. The CDR3 reads CTSSEWTGTDEKLFF. CDR3 nucleotide sequence: TGTACCAGCAGTGAATGGACAGGGACGGATGAAAAACTGTTTTTT.

Concerning this clonotype itself: This may be a read error, as it is one base from a much larger clone. The chain joins TRBV19 to TRBJ1-6, with 11 bases identical to TRBD1. The CDR3 sequence is 15 residues long. The ends lost 7 bases at V and 10 bases at J; junction bases unmatched: 9. Germline CDR1 LNHDA, CDR2 SQIVND (reference sequence). The CDR3 reads CASNLGGQGDSPLHF. The CDR3 bases are TGTGCCAGTAACCTCGGGGGACAGGGGGACTCACCCCTCCACTTT.

This clonotype was picked up many times. The chain couples TRBV5-1 to TRBJ1-1; TRBD1 might be the D (6 bases). The CDR3 has 14 amino acids. CDR1 is SGHRS and CDR2 is YFSETQ in the germline V gene. V was trimmed by 3 bases and J by 4 bases, leaving 13 bases between them. The CDR3 here is CASSSNRDRTEAFF. CDR3 DNA: TGCGCCAGCAGCTCTAACAGGGACCGCACTGAAGCTTTCTTT.

The chain couples TRBV3-1 to TRBJ2-1, with 12 bases lining up with TRBD2. The V and J ends lost 7 bases and 9 bases, in that order; junction bases with no gene match: 10. The CDR3 has 15 amino acids. The V gene's germline CDR1 is LGHDT and CDR2 YNNKEL (reference sequence). This chain's CDR3 is CASTTTSGRSSEQFF. The DNA of the CDR3 is TGTGCCAGCACTACAACTAGCGGGAGGTCGAGTGAGCAGTTCTTC.

This clonotype was seen many times. The genes are TRBV18 and TRBJ1-1, with D perhaps matching TRBD1 (5 bases). V shed 4 bases and J shed 1 base, with 7 bases lying between them. Germline-derived CDR1 and CDR2 are KGHSH and LQKENI. CDR3 length equals 13 residues. The CDR3, as DNA: TGTGCCAGCTCACAGGACAAGAACACTGAAGCTTTCTTT. It is translated as CASSQDKNTEAFF. Full variable domain (rest looked up from reference TRBV18 and TRBJ1-1): NAGVMQNPRHLVRRRGQEARLRCSPMKGHSHVYWYRQLPEEGLKFMVYLQKENIIDESGMPKERFSAEFPKEGPSILRIQQVVRGDSAAYFCASSQDKNTEAFFGQGTRLTVV.

V is TRBV20-1 and J is TRBJ2-2, with D possibly matching TRBD1 (6 bases). CDR1 and CDR2 from the germline V gene are DFQATT and SNEGSKA (reference sequence). Trimming stripped 1 base from V and 1 base from J, with 16 bases between. CDR3 length: 17 residues. CDR3 protein: CSARVLGAGENTGELFF. The CDR3 DNA reads as TGCAGTGCTAGAGTCCTCGGGGCAGGGGAGAACACCGGGGAGCTGTTTTTT.

This clonotype was seen a handful of times. This chain connects TRBV29-1 to TRBJ2-7; the D gene could be TRBD1 or TRBD2 (5 bases each). V lost 0 bases and J lost 3, with 15 bases in between. CDR1 and CDR2 from the germline V gene are SQVTM and ANQGSEA. CDR3 size: 15 residues. The CDR3 here is CSVEDPWGPNYEQYF. The CDR3 region has the DNA TGCAGCGTTGAAGATCCGTGGGGACCGAACTACGAGCAGTACTTC.

V and J are TRBV6-6 and TRBJ2-7; D is uncertain. Per germline, CDR1 MNHNY and CDR2 SVGAGI (reference sequence). The CDR3 totals 13 residues. Trimming removed 0 bases from V and 4 bases from J, with 7 bases in between. CDR3 nucleotide sequence: TGTGCCAGCAGTTACTCGACTCAATACGAGCAGTACTTC. Its translation is CASSYSTQYEQYF.

This chain links TRBV6-1 with TRBJ1-2; D unclear. V was cut by 6 bases and J by 1 base, with 12 bases left in between. Per the germline V gene, CDR1 is MNHNS and CDR2 is SASEGT. The CDR3 length is 14 residues. The CDR3 is CASRISVGNYGYTF. The CDR3 region has the DNA TGTGCCAGCAGGATTTCGGTCGGTAACTATGGCTACACCTTC.

This clonotype was picked up a small number of times. The chain links TRBV5-1 to TRBJ1-5; D possibly corresponds to TRBD1 (6 bases). This CDR3 spans 14 amino acids. V was pared by 4 bases and J by 5 bases, with 13 bases between. The germline CDR1 and CDR2 sequences are SGHRS and YFSETQ. The CDR3 bases are TGCGCCAGCAGCGCGGGCCAGGGGCATCAGCCCCAGCATTTT. This sequence encodes CASSAGQGHQPQHF. Full variable domain (missing parts from reference TRBV5-1 and TRBJ1-5): KAGVTQTPRYLIKTRGQQVTLSCSPISGHRSVSWYQQTPGQGLQFLFEYFSETQRNKGNFPGRFSGRQFSNSRSEMNVSTLELGDSALYLCASSAGQGHQPQHFGDGTRLSIL.

This clonotype was counted only a few times. The chain is built from TRBV6-1 and TRBJ2-1; D is perhaps TRBD2 (7 bases). V shed 7 bases and J shed 7 bases, with 29 bases lying between them. Germline V gene data show CDR1 as MNHNS and CDR2 as SASEGT. This CDR3 contains 18 residues. The CDR3 protein is CASTEGSLGAGVGNEQFF. CDR3 coding DNA: TGTGCCAGCACCGAAGGGAGCTTGGGGGCGGGAGTGGGAAATGAGCAGTTCTTC.

V usage is TRBV30 and J usage is TRBJ2-7; 7 bases agree with TRBD2. Germline CDR1 and CDR2: GTSNPN and SVGIG (reference sequence). The V and J ends lost 2 bases and 3 bases, in that order; junction bases with no gene match: 10. The CDR3 runs 15 residues. The CDR3 spells CAWSRAAGVNYEQYF. CDR3 in DNA: TGTGCCTGGAGTAGAGCGGCGGGAGTGAACTACGAGCAGTACTTC.

At least ten counts were recorded for this clonotype. This chain connects TRBV9 to TRBJ2-1; D gene unclear. In germline, CDR1 is SGDLS, CDR2 YYNGEE. The CDR3 is 14 residues long. The ends were cut back, 2 bases at V and 5 bases at J, with 11 bases in the middle. CDR3 sequence reads: CASSVSRSHNEQFF. The CDR3 DNA sequence: TGTGCCAGCAGCGTCTCCAGGTCCCACAATGAGCAGTTCTTC.

The CDR3 loop is CSVVTGADTQYF. CDR3 nucleotide sequence: TGCAGCGTTGTGACCGGCGCAGATACGCAGTATTTT. The rearrangement links TRBV29-1 to TRBJ2-3, with D unclear. The CDR3 has 12 amino acids. Trimming took off 4 bases at V and 4 bases at J, with 9 bases between the two ends. Germline V CDR1 and CDR2: SQVTM, ANQGSEA.

In its sample, this clonotype was seen many times. V and J are TRBV27 and TRBJ2-7, with 10 bases identical to TRBD2. This CDR3 is built from 16 residues. CDR1 MNHEY and CDR2 SMNVEV come from the germline V gene (reference sequence). V shed 7 bases, J shed 4 bases, and the junction held 13 bases outside the gene matches. The DNA of the CDR3 is TGTGCCAGCATCTTCAAGAAAAGACTAGCGGGTTACGAGCAGTACTTC. Translating gives CASIFKKRLAGYEQYF.

In this sample, this clonotype turned up a few times. J is TRBJ1-4 and V is TRBV11-2, with 7 bases aligning to TRBD1. Germline V lookup: CDR1 SGHAT, CDR2 FQNNGV. This CDR3 comprises 15 residues. V shed 7 bases, J shed 4 bases, and the junction held 9 bases outside the gene matches. CDR3 DNA: TGTGCCAGCATGGCGATGGGACAGCGTAATGAAAAACTGTTTTTT. Residues: CASMAMGQRNEKLFF.

The chain combines TRBV29-1 with TRBJ2-4; possible D gene TRBD2, 6 bases. Germline V gives CDR1 SQVTM, CDR2 ANQGSEA. With 4 bases removed from V and 7 bases from J, the gap between germline ends came to 11 bases. The CDR3 is 12 residues long. Written as DNA, the CDR3 is TGCAGCGTTGTGGGGGGAGAGAACATTCAGTACTTC. It encodes CSVVGGENIQYF. The full variable domain, in which reference TRBV29-1 and TRBJ2-4 provide the parts outside the CDR3, is SAVISQKPSRDICQRGTSLTIQCQVDSQVTMMFWYRQQPGQSLTLIATANQGSEATYESGFVIDKFPISRPNLTFSTLTVSNMSPEDSSIYLCSVVGGENIQYFGAGTRLSVL.

The V and J genes are TRBV5-1 and TRBJ2-5; no definite D call. CDR1 and CDR2 from the germline V gene are SGHRS and YFSETQ. This CDR3 is 14 amino acids long. Trimming shortened V by 0 bases and J by 5 bases, and 11 bases separated the two germline ends. As DNA, the CDR3 is TGCGCCAGCAGCTTGGGTAACGACGGGGAGACCCAGTACTTC. This encodes CASSLGNDGETQYF.

This clonotype was counted many times. The chain is built from TRBV12-3 or TRBV12-4 and TRBJ1-5, with 11 bases matching TRBD1. Germline trimming cut 6 bases from V and 7 bases from J; bases unmatched to any gene: 5. This CDR3 contains 14 residues. CDR3 residues: CASSGTGGGQPQHF. In DNA, the CDR3 is TGTGCCAGCAGCGGGACAGGGGGAGGGCAGCCCCAGCATTTT.

In this sample, this clonotype turned up many times. This chain connects TRBV7-8 to TRBJ2-7; D perhaps matches TRBD1 (6 bases). V lost 5 bases to trimming and J lost 2 bases, with 10 bases between them. Germline V gene lookup returns CDR1 SGHVS and CDR2 FQNEAQ. The CDR3 sequence is 13 residues long. In DNA form, the CDR3 reads TGTGCCAGCAGCCCCCGGACAGCCTACGAGCAGTACTTC. Translating gives CASSPRTAYEQYF.

This clonotype was found a few times. This chain connects TRBV28 to TRBJ1-1, with a possible D match to TRBD1 (5 bases). Germline V CDR1 and CDR2: MDHEN, SYDVKM. This CDR3 comprises 13 residues. V was cut by 4 bases and J by 6 bases, with 12 bases left in between. The CDR3 region is CASSSQGPPEAFF. Written as DNA, the CDR3 is TGTGCCAGCAGTTCCCAGGGACCCCCTGAAGCTTTCTTT.

V is TRBV5-4 and J is TRBJ2-1, with D possibly being TRBD2 (6 bases). The CDR3 sequence is 16 residues long. CDR1 is SGHNT, CDR2 YYREEE, per germline (reference sequence). The V end was cut by 3 bases, the J end by 5 bases, with 18 bases between. The CDR3 loop reads CASSSAEGPRHNEQFF. CDR3 DNA sequence: TGTGCCAGCAGCTCAGCGGAGGGCCCTCGACACAATGAGCAGTTCTTC.

The chain uses TRBV2 and TRBJ2-2; either TRBD1 or TRBD2 may fit D (5 bases each). CDR1 and CDR2 from the germline V gene are SNHLY and FYNNEI. Trimming cost V 8 bases and J 2 bases, with 15 bases left between them. The CDR3 sequence is 15 residues long. The CDR3 loop is CASLGTVANTGELFF. In DNA form, the CDR3 reads TGTGCCAGCCTGGGGACGGTGGCCAACACCGGGGAGCTGTTTTTT. The full variable domain, in which reference TRBV2 and TRBJ2-2 provide the parts outside the CDR3, is EPEVTQTPSHQVTQMGQEVILRCVPISNHLYFYWYRQILGQKVEFLVSFYNNEISEKSEIFDDQFSVERPDGSNFTLKIRSTKLEDSAMYFCASLGTVANTGELFFGEGSRLTVL.